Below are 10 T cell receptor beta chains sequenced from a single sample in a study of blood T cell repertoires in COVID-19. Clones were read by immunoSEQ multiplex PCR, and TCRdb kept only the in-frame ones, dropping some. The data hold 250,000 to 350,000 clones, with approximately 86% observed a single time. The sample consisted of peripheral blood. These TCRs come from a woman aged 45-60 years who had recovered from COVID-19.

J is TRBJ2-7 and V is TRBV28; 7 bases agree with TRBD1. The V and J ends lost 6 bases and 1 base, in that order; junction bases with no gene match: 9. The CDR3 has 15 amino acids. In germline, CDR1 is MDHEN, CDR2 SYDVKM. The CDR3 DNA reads TGTGCCAGCAGCTCTTTCCAGACAGGGTCCTACGAGCAGTACTTC. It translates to CASSSFQTGSYEQYF.

The CDR3 nucleotides read TGTGCCAGCAGCAAAGAGAGGTGCAGGACAGGGGGTGATCAGCCCCAGCATTTT. This translates into CASSKERCRTGGDQPQHF. The chain couples TRBV21-1 to TRBJ1-5; TRBD1 reflects the table's D call only, with no check against the DNA. TRBV21-1 corresponds to a pseudogene. This CDR3 has 18 residues.

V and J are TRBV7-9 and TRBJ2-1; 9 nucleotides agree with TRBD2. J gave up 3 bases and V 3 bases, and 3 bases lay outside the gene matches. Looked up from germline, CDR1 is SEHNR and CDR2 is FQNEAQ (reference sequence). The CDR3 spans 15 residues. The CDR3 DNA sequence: TGTGCCAGCAGCTTCCCAGCGGGGGGCTACAATGAGCAGTTCTTC. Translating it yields CASSFPAGGYNEQFF. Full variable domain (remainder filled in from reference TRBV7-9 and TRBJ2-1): DTGVSQNPRHKITKRGQNVTFRCDPISEHNRLYWYRQTLGQGPEFLTYFQNEAQLEKSRLLSDRFSAERPKGSFSTLEIQRTEQGDSAMYLCASSFPAGGYNEQFFGPGTRLTVL.

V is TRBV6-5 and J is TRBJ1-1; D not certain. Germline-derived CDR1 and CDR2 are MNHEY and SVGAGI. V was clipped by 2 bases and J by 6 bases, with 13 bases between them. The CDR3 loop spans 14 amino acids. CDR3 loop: CASSYHWAGAEAFF. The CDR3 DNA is TGTGCCAGCAGTTACCACTGGGCCGGCGCTGAAGCTTTCTTT.

Written as DNA, the CDR3 is TGTGCCAGCAGTTTACTCCCCGAGGCGGGGCAATACGAGCAGTACTTC. Its protein product is CASSLLPEAGQYEQYF. The rearrangement joins TRBV27 to TRBJ2-7; D is perhaps TRBD2 (6 bases). Germline CDR1 MNHEY, CDR2 SMNVEV (reference sequence). The CDR3 contains 16 residues. V was shortened by 2 bases and J by 4 bases, with 18 bases between the two germline ends.

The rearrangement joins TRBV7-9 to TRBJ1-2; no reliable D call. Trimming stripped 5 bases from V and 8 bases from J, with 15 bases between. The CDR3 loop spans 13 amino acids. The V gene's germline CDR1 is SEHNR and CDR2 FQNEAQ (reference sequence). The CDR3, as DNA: TGTGCCAGCAGCACTGACCCATTCGGGGGCTACACCTTC. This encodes CASSTDPFGGYTF.

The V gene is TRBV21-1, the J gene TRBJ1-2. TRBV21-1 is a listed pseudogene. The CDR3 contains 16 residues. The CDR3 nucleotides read TGTGCCAGCACACTACGTTCGGTGATGTCCGGCGGTGGCTACACCTTC. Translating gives CASTLRSVMSGGGYTF.

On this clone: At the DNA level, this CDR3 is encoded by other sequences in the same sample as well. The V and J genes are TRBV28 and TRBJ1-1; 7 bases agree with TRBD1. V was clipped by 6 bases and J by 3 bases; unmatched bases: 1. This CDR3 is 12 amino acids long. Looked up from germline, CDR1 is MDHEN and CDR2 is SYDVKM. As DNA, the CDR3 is TGTGCCAGCAGCACAGGGGACACTGAAGCTTTCTTT. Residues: CASSTGDTEAFF.

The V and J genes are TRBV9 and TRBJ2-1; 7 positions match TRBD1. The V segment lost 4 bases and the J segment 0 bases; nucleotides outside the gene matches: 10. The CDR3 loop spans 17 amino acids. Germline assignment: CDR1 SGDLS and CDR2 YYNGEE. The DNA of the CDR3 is TGTGCCAGCAGCACCTGGACAGGTTCAGGCTCCTACAATGAGCAGTTCTTC. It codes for CASSTWTGSGSYNEQFF.

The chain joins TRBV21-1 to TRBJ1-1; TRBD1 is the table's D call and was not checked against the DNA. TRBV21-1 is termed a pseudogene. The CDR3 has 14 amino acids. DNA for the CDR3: TGTGCCAGCAGCAACAGGGGACATCTCACTGAAGCTTTCTTT. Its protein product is CASSNRGHLTEAFF.